The 26 T cell receptor beta chains reported below all come from one sample, sequenced in a study of cytomegalovirus exposure and HLA in healthy donors. Researchers ran the PCR with 60 Vbeta and 13 Jbeta primers. The assay was immunoSEQ multiplex PCR, and TCRdb's table has in-frame clones only and misses some. The sample has roughly 120,000 clones, approximately 82% seen once; the top ten hold about a fifth. Sequencing used PBMCs. Receptors were obtained from a man aged 25 to 45 in good health and CMV-seropositive.

The chain carries TRBV10-3 and TRBJ2-1, with D hard to call. Trimming shortened V by 2 bases and J by 6 bases, and 5 bases separated the two germline ends. The germline CDR1 and CDR2 sequences are ENHRY and SYGVKD. The CDR3 runs to 12 residues. CDR3 loop: CAISETSNEQFF. The CDR3 DNA reads as TGTGCCATCAGTGAGACAAGCAATGAGCAGTTCTTC.

The rearrangement links TRBV27 to TRBJ2-1; the match to TRBD1 covers 12 bases. With 4 bases clipped from V and 8 bases from J, the junction kept 3 bases outside the gene matches. CDR1 and CDR2 (germline): MNHEY, SMNVEV (reference sequence). CDR3 size: 14 residues. CDR3 sequence reads: CASSSGTGGHEQFF. CDR3 DNA: TGTGCCAGCAGTTCCGGGACAGGGGGCCATGAGCAGTTCTTC.

V and J are TRBV2 and TRBJ1-5; no clear D gene. Trimming took off 7 bases at V and 2 bases at J, with 15 bases between the two ends. The CDR3 has 15 residues. Germline V CDR1 and CDR2: SNHLY, FYNNEI. The CDR3 loop reads CASKSEERGNQPQHF. The CDR3 nucleotides are TGTGCCAGCAAGTCGGAGGAACGGGGCAATCAGCCCCAGCATTTT.

The chain employs TRBV28 and TRBJ1-4; 7 positions match TRBD1. V trimming: 8 bases; J trimming: 3 bases; junction bases outside the gene matches: 6. CDR3 length: 14 residues. Germline V gene lookup returns CDR1 MDHEN and CDR2 SYDVKM. CDR3 loop: CASVYGTANEKLFF. The CDR3 coding sequence is TGTGCCAGCGTTTATGGGACAGCTAATGAAAAACTGTTTTTT.

The V call is TRBV10-3, the J call TRBJ2-2; 12 bases line up with TRBD2. Germline CDR1 ENHRY, CDR2 SYGVKD. CDR3 length: 15 amino acids. Germline trimming cut 6 bases from V and 6 bases from J; bases unmatched to any gene: 5. Here the CDR3 DNA reads TGTGCCATCAGGACTAGCGGGAGTGGACCCGGGGAGCTGTTTTTT. Translated, it gives CAIRTSGSGPGELFF.

V usage is TRBV4-1 and J usage is TRBJ2-3; D may be TRBD1 (5 bases). Trimming removed 0 bases from V and 4 bases from J, with 17 bases in between. The CDR3 has 17 amino acids. Germline V gene lookup returns CDR1 MGHRA and CDR2 YSYEKL. The CDR3 protein is CASSQEGKGLGADTQYF. DNA of the CDR3: TGCGCCAGCAGCCAAGAGGGGAAGGGCCTAGGGGCAGATACGCAGTATTTT.

The chain uses TRBV5-1 and TRBJ1-4, with TRBD1 as a possible D gene (5 bases). V was pared by 4 bases and J by 4 bases, with 20 bases between. The germline CDR1 and CDR2 sequences are SGHRS and YFSETQ. The CDR3 spans 17 residues. The CDR3, as DNA: TGCGCCAGCAGCCCCCTTCCCGCCCAGGGTTTTAATGAAAAACTGTTTTTT. Its translation: CASSPLPAQGFNEKLFF.

The CDR3: CASSKPGSQWETQYF. The CDR3 bases are TGTGCCAGCAGTAAACCGGGGTCCCAATGGGAGACCCAGTACTTC. The genes are TRBV7-9 and TRBJ2-5, with a possible D match to TRBD2 (5 bases). Germline V lookup: CDR1 SEHNR, CDR2 FQNEAQ (reference sequence). The CDR3 extends over 15 amino acids. Trimming left V 6 bases short and J 5 bases short, with 19 bases between.

The rearrangement uses TRBV28 and TRBJ2-1, with 9 bases matching TRBD1. The CDR3 consists of 16 residues. V shed 3 bases and J 7 bases; nucleotides not matched to a gene: 10. Per the germline V gene, CDR1 is MDHEN and CDR2 is SYDVKM. DNA of the CDR3: TGTGCCAGCAGTTTCACCCACGGGACAGGGAGAAATGAGCAGTTCTTC. Protein: CASSFTHGTGRNEQFF.

This clone appeared once. The chain is built from TRBV19 and TRBJ1-5; 8 nucleotides align to TRBD1. V dropped 9 bases and J dropped 4; count of bases not matched to a gene: 5. Germline CDR1 LNHDA, CDR2 SQIVND (reference sequence). CDR3 length equals 13 residues. CDR3 sequence (DNA): TGTGCCAGCGGGGACAGGAGAAATCAGCCCCAGCATTTT. Encoded protein: CASGDRRNQPQHF.

The V call is TRBV29-1, the J call TRBJ1-2; TRBD1 agrees at 9 bases. After removal of 4 bases from V and 7 bases from J, the junction contained 7 bases not matched to a gene. The germline V gene encodes CDR1 SQVTM and CDR2 ANQGSEA. The CDR3 extends over 13 amino acids. CDR3 DNA sequence: TGCAGCGTTGGGTGGGGGACAGGGATTGGCTACACCTTC. It specifies CSVGWGTGIGYTF.

The chain couples TRBV7-8 to TRBJ2-7, with 8 bases identical to TRBD1. This CDR3 comprises 13 residues. Germline lookup yields CDR1 SGHVS and CDR2 FQNEAQ. V lost 5 bases, J lost 5 bases, and 5 bases stayed unmatched. CDR3 residues: CASSRDRGNEQYF. The CDR3 DNA reads TGTGCCAGCAGCCGCGACAGGGGCAACGAGCAGTACTTC.

The J gene is TRBJ2-1, the V gene TRBV25-1; D is undetermined. The ends were cut back, 3 bases at V and 8 bases at J, with 5 bases in the middle. This CDR3 has 11 residues. The germline V gene has CDR1 MGHDK and CDR2 SYGVNS. The CDR3 DNA follows: TGTGCCAGCAGTGAGGGCTATGAGCAGTTCTTC. This sequence encodes CASSEGYEQFF.

This chain joins TRBV4-1 and TRBJ1-1; D gene unclear. Germline V gene lookup returns CDR1 MGHRA and CDR2 YSYEKL. The CDR3 length is 15 residues. Trimming took off 0 bases at V and 2 bases at J, with 10 bases between the two ends. This CDR3 is CASSQERTANTEAFF. The CDR3 DNA reads TGCGCCAGCAGCCAAGAGAGAACAGCCAACACTGAAGCTTTCTTT.

CDR3 amino acids: CASSLGLGAITDTQYF. Written as DNA, the CDR3 is TGTGCCAGCAGCTTGGGTCTGGGGGCGATCACAGATACGCAGTATTTT. V is TRBV5-5 and J is TRBJ2-3, with D perhaps TRBD1 (6 bases). CDR1 and CDR2 (germline): SGHKS, YYEKEE (reference sequence). V dropped 0 bases and J dropped 2 bases, with 13 bases sitting between them. The length of the CDR3 is 16 residues.

The V and J genes are TRBV5-8 and TRBJ2-1; 13 positions match TRBD2. The germline CDR1 and CDR2 sequences are SGHTS and YDEGEE. V was clipped by 2 bases and J by 10 bases; unmatched bases: 6. The CDR3 totals 15 residues. CDR3 nucleotide sequence: TGTGCCAGCAGCTTAACTAGCGGGAGGGCATTAGAGCAGTTCTTC. The encoded protein is CASSLTSGRALEQFF.

The chain uses TRBV6-4 and TRBJ2-1; 13 positions agree with TRBD2. CDR3 length equals 15 residues. J lost 5 bases, V lost 5 bases, and 3 bases had no gene match. Germline loops: CDR1 MRHNA, CDR2 SNTAGT. The CDR3, as DNA: TGTGCCAGCAGTCGGACTAGCGGGAGTAACAATGAGCAGTTCTTC. Translated, it gives CASSRTSGSNNEQFF.

The chain is built from TRBV15 and TRBJ2-4, with 9 bases identical to TRBD1. The V gene's germline CDR1 is LNHNV and CDR2 YYDKDF (reference sequence). J lost 5 bases, V lost 4 bases, and 6 bases had no gene match. The CDR3 runs to 15 residues. For the CDR3, the DNA is TGTGCCACCAGCACGGGTGGGACAGGGCAAAACATTCAGTACTTC. Encoded protein: CATSTGGTGQNIQYF.

This clone appeared once. V and J are TRBV11-2 and TRBJ2-5, with 12 nucleotides matching TRBD2. The J call is uncertain, as TRBJ2-7 better fits the DNA end. Germline-derived CDR1 and CDR2 are SGHAT and FQNNGV. The CDR3 runs 16 residues. Written as DNA, the CDR3 is TGTGCCAGCAGCTTAGATGCGAGGACTAGCGGGGACGAGCAGTACTTC. Protein sequence: CASSLDARTSGDEQYF.

The J gene is TRBJ2-5, the V gene TRBV11-3; TRBD2 agrees at 8 bases. Per the germline V gene, CDR1 is SGHNT and CDR2 is YENEEA. CDR3 size: 15 residues. Trimming removed 5 bases from V and 4 bases from J; junction bases left unmatched: 9. CDR3 amino acids: CASSPRSSGRETQYF. The DNA of the CDR3 is TGTGCCAGCAGCCCCCGGTCGAGCGGGAGAGAGACCCAGTACTTC.

The chain recombines TRBV6-4 with TRBJ2-3, with a possible D match to TRBD1 (6 bases). CDR3 length: 14 amino acids. Between the trimmed V and J ends, which lost 4 bases and 2 bases, there was a span of 10 bases. Germline V CDR1 and CDR2: MRHNA, SNTAGT. The CDR3 DNA follows: TGTGCCAGCAGTGCCGGGACAACCACAGATACGCAGTATTTT. Translated, it gives CASSAGTTTDTQYF.

This clone has just one count. The gene calls are TRBV30 and TRBJ2-5, with 9 bases fitting TRBD2. The CDR3 totals 15 residues. Germline assignment: CDR1 GTSNPN and CDR2 SVGIG (reference sequence). Trimming cost V 2 bases and J 4 bases; bases outside gene matches: 8. The CDR3 coding sequence is TGTGCCTGGAGTAATCTAGCGGGACCTACAGAGACCCAGTACTTC. Amino acids: CAWSNLAGPTETQYF.

The chain couples TRBV7-9 to TRBJ2-3; TRBD2 matches at 14 bases. Germline assignment: CDR1 SEHNR and CDR2 FQNEAQ (reference sequence). This CDR3 contains 16 residues. The V gene end was trimmed by 3 bases and the J gene end by 4 bases; junction bases not matched to a gene: 3. CDR3 in DNA: TGTGCCAGCAGCTTGGGACTAGCGGGAGTGGCAGATACGCAGTATTTT. Translating gives CASSLGLAGVADTQYF. The variable domain in full, with the rest retrieved from reference TRBV7-9 and TRBJ2-3, is DTGVSQNPRHKITKRGQNVTFRCDPISEHNRLYWYRQTLGQGPEFLTYFQNEAQLEKSRLLSDRFSAERPKGSFSTLEIQRTEQGDSAMYLCASSLGLAGVADTQYFGPGTRLTVL.

The table lists this clone with a few counts. The rearrangement links TRBV5-1 to TRBJ2-5; 10 bases agree with TRBD2. The CDR3 consists of 15 residues. The V and J ends lost 0 bases and 7 bases, in that order; junction bases with no gene match: 6. The V gene's germline CDR1 is SGHRS and CDR2 YFSETQ. The CDR3 reads CASSLAGTSVVTQYF. CDR3 bases: TGCGCCAGCAGCTTGGCCGGGACTAGCGTTGTGACCCAGTACTTC.

CDR3 loop: CASRREGDEQFF. As DNA, the CDR3 is TGTGCCAGCAGAAGGGAGGGCGATGAGCAGTTCTTC. This rearrangement joins TRBV2 to TRBJ2-1, with 7 bases lining up with TRBD2. The ends lost 6 bases at V and 8 bases at J; junction bases unmatched: 4. The germline gives CDR1 SNHLY, CDR2 FYNNEI. There are 12 residues in the CDR3.

The chain joins TRBV11-1 to TRBJ2-5; D might be TRBD2 (5 bases). This CDR3 is built from 14 residues. The germline CDR1 and CDR2 sequences are SGHAT and FQDESV (reference sequence). V shed 0 bases and J shed 4 bases, with 9 bases lying between them. The chain's CDR3 is CASSLAEGIETQYF. CDR3 in DNA: TGTGCCAGCAGCTTAGCTGAGGGTATAGAGACCCAGTACTTC.